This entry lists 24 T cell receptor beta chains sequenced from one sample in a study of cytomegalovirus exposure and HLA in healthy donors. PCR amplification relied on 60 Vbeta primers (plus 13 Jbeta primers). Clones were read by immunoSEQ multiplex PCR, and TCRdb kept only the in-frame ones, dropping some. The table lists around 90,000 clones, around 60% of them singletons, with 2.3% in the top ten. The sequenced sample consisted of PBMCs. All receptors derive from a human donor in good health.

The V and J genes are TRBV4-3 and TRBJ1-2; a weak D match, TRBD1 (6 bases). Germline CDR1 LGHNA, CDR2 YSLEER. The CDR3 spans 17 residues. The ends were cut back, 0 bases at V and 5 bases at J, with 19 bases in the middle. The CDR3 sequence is CASSQDGGGTSSYGYTF. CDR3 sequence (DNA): TGCGCCAGCAGCCAAGACGGTGGTGGGACAAGCTCTTATGGCTACACCTTC.

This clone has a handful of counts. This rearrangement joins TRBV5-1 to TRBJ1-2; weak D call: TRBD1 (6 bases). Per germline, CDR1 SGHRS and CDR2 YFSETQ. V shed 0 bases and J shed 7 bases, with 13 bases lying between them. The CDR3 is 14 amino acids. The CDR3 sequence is CASSLGDISRGYTF. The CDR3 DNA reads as TGCGCCAGCAGCTTGGGGGACATCAGTCGTGGCTACACCTTC.

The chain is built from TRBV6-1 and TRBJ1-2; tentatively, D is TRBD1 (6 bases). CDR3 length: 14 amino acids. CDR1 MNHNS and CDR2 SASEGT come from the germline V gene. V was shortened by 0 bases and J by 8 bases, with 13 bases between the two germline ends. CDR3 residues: CASSEAGEGGGYTF. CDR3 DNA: TGTGCCAGCAGTGAAGCGGGGGAGGGGGGAGGCTACACCTTC.

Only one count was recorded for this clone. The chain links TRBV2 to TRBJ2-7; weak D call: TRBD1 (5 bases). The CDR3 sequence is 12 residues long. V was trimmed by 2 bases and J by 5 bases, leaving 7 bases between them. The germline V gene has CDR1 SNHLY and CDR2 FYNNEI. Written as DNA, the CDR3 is TGTGCCAGCAGTGAACAGGGCGACGAGCAGTACTTC. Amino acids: CASSEQGDEQYF.

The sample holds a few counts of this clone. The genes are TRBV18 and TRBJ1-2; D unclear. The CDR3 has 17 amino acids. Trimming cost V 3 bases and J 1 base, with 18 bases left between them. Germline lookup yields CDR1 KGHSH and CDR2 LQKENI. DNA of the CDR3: TGTGCCAGCTCACCGGGAGCAGGTCAGACCCTTAACTATGGCTACACCTTC. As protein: CASSPGAGQTLNYGYTF.

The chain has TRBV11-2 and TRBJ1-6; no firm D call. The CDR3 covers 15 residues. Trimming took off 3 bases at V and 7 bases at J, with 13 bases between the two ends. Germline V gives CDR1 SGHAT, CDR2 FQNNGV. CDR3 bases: TGTGCCAGCAGCTTTCCCCGGGGAGGGAATTCACCCCTCCACTTT. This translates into CASSFPRGGNSPLHF.

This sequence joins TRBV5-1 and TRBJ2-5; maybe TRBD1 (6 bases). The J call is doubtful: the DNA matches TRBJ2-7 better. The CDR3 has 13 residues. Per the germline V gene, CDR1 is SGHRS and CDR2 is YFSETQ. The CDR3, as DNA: TGCGCCAGCAGCGGGGACATTCGATACGAGCAGTACTTC. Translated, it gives CASSGDIRYEQYF.

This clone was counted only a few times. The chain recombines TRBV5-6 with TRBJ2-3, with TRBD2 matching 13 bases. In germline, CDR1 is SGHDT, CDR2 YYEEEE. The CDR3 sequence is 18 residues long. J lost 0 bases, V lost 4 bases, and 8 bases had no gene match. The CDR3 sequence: CASSPPGLAGTSTDTQYF. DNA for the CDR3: TGTGCCAGCAGCCCGCCGGGACTAGCGGGGACTAGCACAGATACGCAGTATTTT.

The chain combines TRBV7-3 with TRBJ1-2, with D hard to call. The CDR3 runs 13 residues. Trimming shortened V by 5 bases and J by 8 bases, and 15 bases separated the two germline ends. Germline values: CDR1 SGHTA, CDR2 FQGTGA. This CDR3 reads CASSLQPGEGYTF. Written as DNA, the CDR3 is TGTGCCAGCAGCCTCCAACCAGGCGAGGGCTACACCTTC.

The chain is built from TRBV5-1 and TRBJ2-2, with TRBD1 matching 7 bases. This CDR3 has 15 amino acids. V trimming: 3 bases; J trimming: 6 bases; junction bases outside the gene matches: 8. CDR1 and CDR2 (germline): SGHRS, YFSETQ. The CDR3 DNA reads TGCGCCAGCAGCTCGACAGGGAATCAAGCCGGGGAGCTGTTTTTT. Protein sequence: CASSSTGNQAGELFF.

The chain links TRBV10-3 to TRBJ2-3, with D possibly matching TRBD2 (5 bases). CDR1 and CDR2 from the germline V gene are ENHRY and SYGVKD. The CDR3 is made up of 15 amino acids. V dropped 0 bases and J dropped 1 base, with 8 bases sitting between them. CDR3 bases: TGTGCCATCAGTGAGTCGGAGGTTCGCACAGATACGCAGTATTTT. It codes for CAISESEVRTDTQYF.

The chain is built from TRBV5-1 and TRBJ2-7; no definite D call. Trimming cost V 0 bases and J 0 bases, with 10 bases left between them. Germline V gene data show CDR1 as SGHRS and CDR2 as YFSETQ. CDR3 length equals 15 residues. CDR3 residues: CASSLGAAVSYEQYF. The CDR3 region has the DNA TGCGCCAGCAGCTTGGGAGCCGCTGTCTCCTACGAGCAGTACTTC.

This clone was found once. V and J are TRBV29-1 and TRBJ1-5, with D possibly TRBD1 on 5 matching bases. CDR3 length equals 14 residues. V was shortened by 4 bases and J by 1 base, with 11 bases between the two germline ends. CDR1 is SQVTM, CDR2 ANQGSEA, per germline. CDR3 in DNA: TGCAGCGTTGCCCAGGGAACGAGCAATCAGCCCCAGCATTTT. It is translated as CSVAQGTSNQPQHF.

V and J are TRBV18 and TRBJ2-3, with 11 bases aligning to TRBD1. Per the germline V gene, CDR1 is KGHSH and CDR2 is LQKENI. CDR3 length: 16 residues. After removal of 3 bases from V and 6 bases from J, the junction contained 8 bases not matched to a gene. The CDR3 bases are TGTGCCAGCTCACCCCCCGGGACAGGGGGATGGGATACGCAGTATTTT. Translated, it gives CASSPPGTGGWDTQYF.

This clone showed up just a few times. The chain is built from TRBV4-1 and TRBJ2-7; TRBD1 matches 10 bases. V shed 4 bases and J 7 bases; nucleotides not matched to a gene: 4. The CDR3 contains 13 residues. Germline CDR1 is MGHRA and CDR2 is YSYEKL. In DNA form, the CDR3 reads TGCGCCAGCAGCCGACAGGGGGCTGTTGAGCAGTACTTC. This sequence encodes CASSRQGAVEQYF.

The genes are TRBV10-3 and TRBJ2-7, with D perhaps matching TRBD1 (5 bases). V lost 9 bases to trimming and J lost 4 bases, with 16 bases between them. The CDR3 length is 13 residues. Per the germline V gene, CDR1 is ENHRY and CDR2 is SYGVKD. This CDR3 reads CAMLDSSSYEQYF. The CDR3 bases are TGTGCCATGCTAGACAGCTCATCGTACGAGCAGTACTTC.

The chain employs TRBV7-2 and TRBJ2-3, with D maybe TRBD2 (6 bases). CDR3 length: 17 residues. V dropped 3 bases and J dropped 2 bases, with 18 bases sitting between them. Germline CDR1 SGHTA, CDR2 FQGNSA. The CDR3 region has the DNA TGTGCCAGCAGCTTGAGTATCCTGGGGAGGATCACAGATACGCAGTATTTT. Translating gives CASSLSILGRITDTQYF.

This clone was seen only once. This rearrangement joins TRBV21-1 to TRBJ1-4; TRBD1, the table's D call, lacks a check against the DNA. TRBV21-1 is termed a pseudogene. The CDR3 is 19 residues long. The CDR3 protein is CASSKAGQTGEGRNEKLFF. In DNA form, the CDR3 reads TGTGCCAGCAGCAAAGCGGGGCAGACAGGGGAGGGGAGAAATGAAAAACTGTTTTTT.

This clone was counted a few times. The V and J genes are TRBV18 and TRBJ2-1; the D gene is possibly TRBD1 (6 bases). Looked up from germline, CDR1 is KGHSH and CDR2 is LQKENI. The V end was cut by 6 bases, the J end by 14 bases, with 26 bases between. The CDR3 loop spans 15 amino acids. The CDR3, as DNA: TGTGCCAGCTCGCCCCCGGGACACCAGGAGAAGGTTGAGTTCTTC. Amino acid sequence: CASSPPGHQEKVEFF.

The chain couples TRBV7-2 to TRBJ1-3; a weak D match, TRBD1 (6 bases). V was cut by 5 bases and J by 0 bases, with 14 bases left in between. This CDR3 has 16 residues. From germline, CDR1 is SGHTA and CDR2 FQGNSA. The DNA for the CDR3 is TGTGCCAGCAGCCCTCGGACAGACAGCTCTGGAAACACCATATATTTT. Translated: CASSPRTDSSGNTIYF.

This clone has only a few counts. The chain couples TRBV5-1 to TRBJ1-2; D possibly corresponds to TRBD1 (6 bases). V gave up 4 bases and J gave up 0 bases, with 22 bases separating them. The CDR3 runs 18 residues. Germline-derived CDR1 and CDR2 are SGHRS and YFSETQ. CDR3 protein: CASSPRSGGSYSNYGYTF. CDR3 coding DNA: TGCGCCAGCAGCCCTCGGTCTGGGGGCAGTTATTCTAACTATGGCTACACCTTC. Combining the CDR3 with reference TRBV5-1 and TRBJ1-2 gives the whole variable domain KAGVTQTPRYLIKTRGQQVTLSCSPISGHRSVSWYQQTPGQGLQFLFEYFSETQRNKGNFPGRFSGRQFSNSRSEMNVSTLELGDSALYLCASSPRSGGSYSNYGYTFGSGTRLTVV.

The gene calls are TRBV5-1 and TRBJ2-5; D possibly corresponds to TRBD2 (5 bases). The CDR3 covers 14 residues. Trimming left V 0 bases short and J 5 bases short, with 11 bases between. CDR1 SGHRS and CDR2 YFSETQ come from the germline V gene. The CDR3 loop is CASSLDLGGETQYF. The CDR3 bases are TGCGCCAGCAGCTTGGATTTGGGCGGGGAGACCCAGTACTTC.

For the CDR3, the DNA is TGTGCCAGCAGCCAAAATAGAGGGATTACACCACGACTGTTTTTT. It yields the protein CASSQNRGITPRLFF. The V call is TRBV11-2, the J call TRBJ1-4; no firm D call. CDR1 SGHAT and CDR2 FQNNGV come from the germline V gene. Trimming removed 5 bases at V and 13 bases at J, with 23 bases between. The CDR3 consists of 15 residues.

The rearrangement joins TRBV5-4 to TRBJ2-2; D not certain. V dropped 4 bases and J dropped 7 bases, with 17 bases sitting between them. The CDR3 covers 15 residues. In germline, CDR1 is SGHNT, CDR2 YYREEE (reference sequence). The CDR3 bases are TGTGCCAGCAGCCCGCGATTTTTGGGCGACGGGGAGCTGTTTTTT. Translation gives CASSPRFLGDGELFF.